This TCR beta chain was recorded in a study of T-cell memory formation after mild COVID-19. TCRdb ran MiXCR on the 5' RACE reads and lists one entry per CDR3 protein. This table has some 490,000 distinct CDR3 sequences, over 15% appearing once. The CDR3 runs 17 residues. Germline V gene sequence: CDR1 SGHAT, CDR2 FQNNGV. V was shortened by 5 bases and J by 8 bases, with 24 bases between the two germline ends. The gene calls are TRBV11-2 and TRBJ1-4, with D possibly TRBD1 on 6 matching bases. This receptor was obtained from an adult woman who had mild COVID-19 (a few samples of this study predate the infection). Cell type and time point are not known. The sequencing sample was made of PBMCs or a T cell subset sorted from them (not recorded which). The CDR3 nucleotides read TGTGCCAGCAGCCCCTACCCCCTGGCAGGGGAAAAGGAAAAACTGTTTTTT. Amino acids: CASSPYPLAGEKEKLFF.